Below are 19 T cell receptor beta chains sequenced from a single sample in a study of circulating and synovial CD4+ cells in juvenile arthritis. Repertoires were generated with immunoSEQ multiplex PCR, while TCRdb's copy carries only in-frame clones and drops some. The repertoire consists of 30,000 to 40,000 clones, with about 96% occurring once and the leading ten covering roughly 0.74%. Sequencing input: CD4+ T cells from blood. Every receptor here comes from a human donor with juvenile idiopathic arthritis.

This chain links TRBV7-9 with TRBJ2-1; D might be TRBD1 (6 bases). The CDR3 extends over 15 amino acids. Germline CDR1 reads SEHNR; CDR2 reads FQNEAQ (reference sequence). Trimming pared 5 bases from V and 7 bases from J, leaving 18 bases between. In DNA, the CDR3 is TGTGCCAGCAGCGAATGGGCAGGGGTGGGAAATGAGCAGTTCTTC. Its translation: CASSEWAGVGNEQFF. The variable domain in full, completed from reference TRBV7-9 and TRBJ2-1, reads DTGVSQNPRHKITKRGQNVTFRCDPISEHNRLYWYRQTLGQGPEFLTYFQNEAQLEKSRLLSDRFSAERPKGSFSTLEIQRTEQGDSAMYLCASSEWAGVGNEQFFGPGTRLTVL.

V usage is TRBV28 and J usage is TRBJ2-4; 10 bases line up with TRBD1. The J segment lost 4 bases and the V segment lost 5 bases, leaving 5 bases of the junction unmatched. The CDR3 sequence is 15 residues long. CDR1 and CDR2 (germline): MDHEN, SYDVKM. The CDR3 sequence is CASSALGQGKNIQYF. As DNA, the CDR3 is TGTGCCAGCAGTGCCCTGGGACAGGGGAAAAACATTCAGTACTTC.

The rearrangement joins TRBV7-3 to TRBJ2-3; 9 bases line up with TRBD1. V was pared by 4 bases and J by 4 bases, with 6 bases of the junction left unmatched. The CDR3 length is 15 residues. Germline V CDR1 and CDR2: SGHTA, FQGTGA. The CDR3 nucleotides are TGTGCCAGCAGCTGGACAGGGGAGAAGGCAGATACGCAGTATTTT. As protein: CASSWTGEKADTQYF. The full variable domain, completed using reference TRBV7-3 and TRBJ2-3, is GAGVSQTPSNKVTEKGKYVELRCDPISGHTALYWYRQSLGQGPEFLIYFQGTGAADDSGLPNDRFFAVRPEGSVSTLKIQRTERGDSAVYLCASSWTGEKADTQYFGPGTRLTVL.

The chain combines TRBV9 with TRBJ2-4; 15 positions match TRBD2. The V and J ends lost 4 bases and 0 bases, in that order; junction bases with no gene match: 5. Germline lookup yields CDR1 SGDLS and CDR2 YYNGEE. The CDR3 is 18 amino acids. CDR3 loop: CASSPGLAGGVAKNIQYF. CDR3 nucleotide sequence: TGTGCCAGCAGCCCCGGACTAGCGGGGGGGGTAGCCAAAAACATTCAGTACTTC.

CDR3 nucleotides: TGTGCCAGCAGTGAATGGCGGGGAGGGCTAATACAAGCTAACTATGGCTACACCTTC. Its protein product is CASSEWRGGLIQANYGYTF. V gene TRBV6-1 combines with J gene TRBJ1-2; D uncertain. The CDR3 spans 19 residues. Per the germline V gene, CDR1 is MNHNS and CDR2 is SASEGT. The V and J ends lost 2 bases and 0 bases respectively, with 22 bases between them.

The chain couples TRBV7-2 to TRBJ2-7; a possible D gene is TRBD1 (5 bases). V lost 5 bases and J 2 bases, leaving 22 bases between the germline ends. The CDR3 extends over 17 amino acids. Germline CDR1 SGHTA, CDR2 FQGNSA. CDR3: CASSRISQGRSAYEQYF. The CDR3 DNA reads as TGTGCCAGCAGCCGAATAAGTCAGGGTAGGTCGGCCTACGAGCAGTACTTC.

The V and J genes are TRBV21-1 and TRBJ1-5; TRBD1 was called by the table and not checked on the DNA. TRBV21-1 is noted as a pseudogene. The CDR3 consists of 14 residues. The CDR3 is CASRRTGQHQPQHF. CDR3 bases: TGTGCCAGCAGACGAACGGGACAGCATCAGCCCCAGCATTTT.

This clone appeared a single time. This chain links TRBV13 with TRBJ1-2; the match to TRBD1 covers 8 bases. The junction had 13 bases not matched to a gene; V was cut back by 5 bases and J by 8 bases. Germline CDR1 is PRHDT and CDR2 is FYEKMQ (reference sequence). The CDR3 is made up of 15 amino acids. CDR3 amino acids: CASSMQLDRVGGYTF. In DNA, the CDR3 is TGTGCCAGCAGCATGCAGTTGGACAGGGTGGGGGGCTACACCTTC.

The chain uses TRBV6-5 and TRBJ1-1; 7 positions agree with TRBD1. Per germline, CDR1 MNHEY and CDR2 SVGAGI. The CDR3 extends over 15 amino acids. The junction had 2 bases not matched to a gene; V was cut back by 1 base and J by 0 bases. CDR3 region: CASSYWDRMNTEAFF. The CDR3 DNA reads TGTGCCAGCAGTTACTGGGACAGAATGAACACTGAAGCTTTCTTT.

The gene calls are TRBV7-2 and TRBJ2-7, with 7 positions matching TRBD1. V was clipped by 1 base and J by 1 base; unmatched bases: 4. This CDR3 contains 15 residues. CDR1 and CDR2 (germline): SGHTA, FQGNSA. In nucleotides, the CDR3 is TGTGCCAGCAGCTTAGAGAGGGGGCCATCCTACGAGCAGTACTTC. Translation gives CASSLERGPSYEQYF. Based on the CDR3 plus reference TRBV7-2 and TRBJ2-7, the full variable domain is GAGVSQSPSNKVTEKGKDVELRCDPISGHTALYWYRQSLGQGLEFLIYFQGNSAPDKSGLPSDRFSAERTGGSVSTLTIQRTQQEDSAVYLCASSLERGPSYEQYFGPGTRLTVT.

This clone appeared a single time. The rearrangement joins TRBV9 to TRBJ2-5, with 7 bases fitting TRBD2. V shed 2 bases, J shed 3 bases, and the junction held 7 bases outside the gene matches. The CDR3 totals 15 residues. Germline CDR1 SGDLS, CDR2 YYNGEE. This CDR3 is CASSVGEGRKETQYF. The CDR3 DNA sequence: TGTGCCAGCAGCGTGGGGGAGGGCCGGAAAGAGACCCAGTACTTC.

The CDR3 DNA follows: TGTGCCAGTACCCTTGGGGGGTACAGCACAGATACGCAGTATTTT. Amino acids: CASTLGGYSTDTQYF. The chain is built from TRBV19 and TRBJ2-3; D is possibly TRBD2 (6 bases). CDR1 and CDR2 (germline): LNHDA, SQIVND (reference sequence). This CDR3 is 15 amino acids long. V shed 7 bases and J shed 0 bases, with 14 bases lying between them.

This rearrangement joins TRBV13 to TRBJ1-2; 9 bases line up with TRBD1. V lost 0 bases to trimming and J lost 6 bases; unmatched junction nucleotides: 5. Germline V gene lookup returns CDR1 PRHDT and CDR2 FYEKMQ (reference sequence). The CDR3 totals 15 residues. The DNA of the CDR3 is TGTGCCAGCAGCTTAGGGACAGGGGGGAGTCATGGCTACACCTTC. This translates into CASSLGTGGSHGYTF.

The chain employs TRBV7-2 and TRBJ2-7; D is possibly TRBD2 (5 bases). The V gene lost 7 bases and the J gene lost 4 bases, with 17 bases spanning the gap. Germline-derived CDR1 and CDR2 are SGHTA and FQGNSA. The CDR3 is made up of 14 amino acids. This CDR3 reads CASNPAGSGYEQYF. CDR3 coding DNA: TGTGCCAGCAACCCAGCCGGATCGGGATACGAGCAGTACTTC.

The chain carries TRBV7-3 and TRBJ2-1; 8 bases line up with TRBD1. The CDR3 loop spans 16 amino acids. J was trimmed by 8 bases and V by 4 bases; bases with no gene match: 13. Germline V CDR1 and CDR2: SGHTA, FQGTGA. CDR3 protein: CASSSDPGQVPDEQFF. DNA of the CDR3: TGTGCCAGCAGCTCGGACCCGGGACAGGTCCCCGATGAGCAGTTCTTC.

CDR3 region: CASSDTTGNYGYTF. In nucleotides, the CDR3 is TGTGCCAGCAGTGACACCACAGGGAACTATGGCTACACCTTC. The chain links TRBV6-4 to TRBJ1-2; D possibly corresponds to TRBD1 (6 bases). V shed 2 bases and J shed 2 bases, with 9 bases lying between them. CDR1 is MRHNA, CDR2 SNTAGT, per germline. This CDR3 comprises 14 residues.

V is TRBV7-3 and J is TRBJ2-2; the match to TRBD1 covers 7 bases. The germline CDR1 and CDR2 sequences are SGHTA and FQGTGA. The CDR3 length is 15 residues. V lost 5 bases, J lost 5 bases, and 8 bases stayed unmatched. The CDR3 nucleotides are TGTGCCAGCAGCCAAGACAGGGATCGGACCGGGGAGCTGTTTTTT. Protein sequence: CASSQDRDRTGELFF. Full variable domain (outside the CDR3, taken from reference TRBV7-3 and TRBJ2-2): GAGVSQTPSNKVTEKGKYVELRCDPISGHTALYWYRQSLGQGPEFLIYFQGTGAADDSGLPNDRFFAVRPEGSVSTLKIQRTERGDSAVYLCASSQDRDRTGELFFGEGSRLTVL.

V gene TRBV4-1 combines with J gene TRBJ1-2, with TRBD1 matching over 8 bases. This CDR3 has 15 residues. The J segment lost 4 bases and the V segment lost 1 base, leaving 5 bases of the junction unmatched. Germline V gives CDR1 MGHRA, CDR2 YSYEKL. The CDR3 nucleotides are TGCGCCAGCAGCCAAGGAGGGACAGGAGGCTATGGCTACACCTTC. This encodes CASSQGGTGGYGYTF.

The chain has TRBV5-1 and TRBJ2-6, with D tentatively TRBD2 (5 bases). From germline, CDR1 is SGHRS and CDR2 YFSETQ. The CDR3 extends over 18 amino acids. Trimming removed 1 base at V and 1 base at J, with 15 bases between. The CDR3 DNA is TGCGCCAGCAGCTTGATATTAGGACGGACTTCTGGGGCCAACGTCCTGACTTTC. The encoded protein is CASSLILGRTSGANVLTF.